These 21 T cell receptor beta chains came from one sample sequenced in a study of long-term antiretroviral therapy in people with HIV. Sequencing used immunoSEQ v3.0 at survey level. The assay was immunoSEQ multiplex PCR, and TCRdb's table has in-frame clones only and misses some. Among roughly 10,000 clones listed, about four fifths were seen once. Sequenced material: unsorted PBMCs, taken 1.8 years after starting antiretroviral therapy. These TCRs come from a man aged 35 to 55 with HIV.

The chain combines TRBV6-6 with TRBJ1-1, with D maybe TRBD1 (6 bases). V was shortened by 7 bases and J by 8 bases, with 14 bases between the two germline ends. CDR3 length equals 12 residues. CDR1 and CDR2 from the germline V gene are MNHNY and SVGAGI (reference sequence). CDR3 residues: CASTDRGGEAFF. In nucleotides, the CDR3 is TGTGCCAGCACCGACCGAGGGGGGGAAGCTTTCTTT.

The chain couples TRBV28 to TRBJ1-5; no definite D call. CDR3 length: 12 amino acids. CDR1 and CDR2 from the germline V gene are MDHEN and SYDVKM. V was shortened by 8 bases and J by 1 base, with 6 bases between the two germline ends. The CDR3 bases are TGTGCCAGCTGTCTGAGCAATCAGCCCCAGCATTTT. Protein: CASCLSNQPQHF.

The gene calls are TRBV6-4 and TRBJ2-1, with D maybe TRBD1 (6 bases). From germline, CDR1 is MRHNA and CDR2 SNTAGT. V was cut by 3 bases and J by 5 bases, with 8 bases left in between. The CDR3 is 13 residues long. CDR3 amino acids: CASSEGTNNEQFF. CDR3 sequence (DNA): TGTGCCAGCAGTGAGGGGACAAACAATGAGCAGTTCTTC.

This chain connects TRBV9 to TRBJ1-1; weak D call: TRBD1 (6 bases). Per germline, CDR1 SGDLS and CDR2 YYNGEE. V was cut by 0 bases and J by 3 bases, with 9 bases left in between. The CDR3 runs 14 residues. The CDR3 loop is CASSVVPGDTEAFF. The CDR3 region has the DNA TGTGCCAGCAGCGTAGTACCAGGGGACACTGAAGCTTTCTTT.

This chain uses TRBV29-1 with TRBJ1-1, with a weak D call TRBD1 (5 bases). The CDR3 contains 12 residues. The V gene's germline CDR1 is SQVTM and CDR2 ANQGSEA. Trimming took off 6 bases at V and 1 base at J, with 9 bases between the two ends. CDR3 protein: CSVVGQNTEAFF. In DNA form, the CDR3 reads TGCAGCGTCGTAGGACAGAACACTGAAGCTTTCTTT.

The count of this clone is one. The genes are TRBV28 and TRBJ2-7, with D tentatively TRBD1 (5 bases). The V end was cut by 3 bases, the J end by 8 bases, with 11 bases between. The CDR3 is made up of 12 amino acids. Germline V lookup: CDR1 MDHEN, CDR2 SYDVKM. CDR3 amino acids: CASSFDSPKQYF. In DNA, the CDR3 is TGTGCCAGCAGTTTCGACAGCCCCAAGCAGTACTTC.

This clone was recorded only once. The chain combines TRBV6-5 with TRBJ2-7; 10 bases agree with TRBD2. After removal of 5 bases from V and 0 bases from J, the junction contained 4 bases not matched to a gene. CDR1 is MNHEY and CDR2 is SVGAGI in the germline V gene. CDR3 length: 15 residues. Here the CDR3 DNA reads TGTGCCAGCAGTAACAGCGGGAGGGCCTCCTACGAGCAGTACTTC. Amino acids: CASSNSGRASYEQYF.

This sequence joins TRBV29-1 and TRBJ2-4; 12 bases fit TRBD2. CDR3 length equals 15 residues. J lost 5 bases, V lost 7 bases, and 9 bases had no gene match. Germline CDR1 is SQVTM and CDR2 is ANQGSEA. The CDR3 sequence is CSGKTSGRAENIQYF. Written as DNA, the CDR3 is TGCAGCGGGAAGACTAGCGGGAGAGCAGAAAACATTCAGTACTTC.

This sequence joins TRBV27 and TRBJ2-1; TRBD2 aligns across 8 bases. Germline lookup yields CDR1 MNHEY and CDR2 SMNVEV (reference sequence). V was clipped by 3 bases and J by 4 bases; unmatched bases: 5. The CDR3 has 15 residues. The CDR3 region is CASSLRTSIYNEQFF. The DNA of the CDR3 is TGTGCCAGCAGTTTGAGGACTAGCATATACAATGAGCAGTTCTTC.

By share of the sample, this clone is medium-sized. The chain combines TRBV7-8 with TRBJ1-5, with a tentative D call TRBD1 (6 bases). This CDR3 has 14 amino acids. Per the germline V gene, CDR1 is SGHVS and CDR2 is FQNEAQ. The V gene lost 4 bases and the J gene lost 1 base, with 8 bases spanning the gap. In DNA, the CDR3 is TGTGCCAGCAGCTACGGACAGAGCAATCAGCCCCAGCATTTT. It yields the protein CASSYGQSNQPQHF.

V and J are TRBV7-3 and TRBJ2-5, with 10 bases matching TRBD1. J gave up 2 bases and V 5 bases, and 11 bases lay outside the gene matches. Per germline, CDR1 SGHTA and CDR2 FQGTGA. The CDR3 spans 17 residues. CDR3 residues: CASSRGTGDTLQETQYF. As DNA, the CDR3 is TGTGCCAGCAGCCGAGGGACAGGGGACACTCTTCAAGAGACCCAGTACTTC.

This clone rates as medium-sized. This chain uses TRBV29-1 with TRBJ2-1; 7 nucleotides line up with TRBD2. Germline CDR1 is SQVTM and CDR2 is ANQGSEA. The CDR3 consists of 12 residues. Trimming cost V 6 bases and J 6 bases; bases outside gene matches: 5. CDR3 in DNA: TGCAGCGTATGGACTAGGCTCAATGAGCAGTTCTTC. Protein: CSVWTRLNEQFF.

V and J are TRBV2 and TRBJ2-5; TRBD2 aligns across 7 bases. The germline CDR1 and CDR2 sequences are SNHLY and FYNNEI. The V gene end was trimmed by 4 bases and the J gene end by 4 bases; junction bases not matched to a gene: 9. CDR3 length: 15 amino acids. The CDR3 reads CASSGSGNGRETQYF. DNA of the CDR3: TGTGCCAGCAGTGGGAGCGGGAACGGACGAGAGACCCAGTACTTC. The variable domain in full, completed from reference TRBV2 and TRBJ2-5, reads EPEVTQTPSHQVTQMGQEVILRCVPISNHLYFYWYRQILGQKVEFLVSFYNNEISEKSEIFDDQFSVERPDGSNFTLKIRSTKLEDSAMYFCASSGSGNGRETQYFGPGTRLLVL.

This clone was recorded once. CDR3: CASSLGSGESEQYF. The CDR3 coding sequence is TGTGCCAGCTCACTTGGGTCGGGAGAAAGCGAGCAGTACTTC. The V and J genes are TRBV18 and TRBJ2-7; possibly TRBD2 for D (6 bases). Per the germline V gene, CDR1 is KGHSH and CDR2 is LQKENI. The CDR3 covers 14 residues. Trimming cost V 4 bases and J 6 bases, with 16 bases left between them.

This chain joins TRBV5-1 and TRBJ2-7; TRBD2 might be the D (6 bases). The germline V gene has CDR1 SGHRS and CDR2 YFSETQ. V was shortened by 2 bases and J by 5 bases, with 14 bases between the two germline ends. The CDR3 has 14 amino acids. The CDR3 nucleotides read TGCGCCAGCAGCTTAGGAGGGGCCGGGAACGAGCAGTACTTC. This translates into CASSLGGAGNEQYF.

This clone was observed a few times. The CDR3 nucleotides are TGTGCCAGCACCACCGGGATTCTCAGTCAGCCCCAGCATTTT. It is translated as CASTTGILSQPQHF. This chain joins TRBV28 and TRBJ1-5; D is ambiguous. V gave up 7 bases and J gave up 6 bases, with 16 bases separating them. The germline CDR1 and CDR2 sequences are MDHEN and SYDVKM. CDR3 length equals 14 residues.

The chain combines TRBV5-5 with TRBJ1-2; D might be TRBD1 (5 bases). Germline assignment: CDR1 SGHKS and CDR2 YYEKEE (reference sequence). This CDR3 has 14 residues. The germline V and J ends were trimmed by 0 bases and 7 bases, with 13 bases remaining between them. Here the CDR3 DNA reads TGTGCCAGCAGCTTGGGGGCGGGGGTGACTGGCTACACCTTC. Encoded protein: CASSLGAGVTGYTF.

CDR3 loop: CASSESRGGLVVGAFF. CDR3 in DNA: TGTGCCAGCAGTGAATCCAGGGGGGGCCTTGTTGTTGGAGCTTTCTTT. This chain connects TRBV6-1 to TRBJ1-1; 7 bases map to TRBD1. CDR3 length: 16 amino acids. Germline V lookup: CDR1 MNHNS, CDR2 SASEGT. J lost 10 bases, V lost 2 bases, and 16 bases had no gene match.

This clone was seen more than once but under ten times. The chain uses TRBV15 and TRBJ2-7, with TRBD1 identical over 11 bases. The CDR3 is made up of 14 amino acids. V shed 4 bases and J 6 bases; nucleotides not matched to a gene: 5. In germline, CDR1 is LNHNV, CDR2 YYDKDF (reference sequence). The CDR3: CATSNPGQGGEQYF. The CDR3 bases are TGTGCCACCAGCAACCCGGGACAGGGGGGCGAGCAGTACTTC. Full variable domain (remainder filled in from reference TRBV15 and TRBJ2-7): DAMVIQNPRYQVTQFGKPVTLSCSQTLNHNVMYWYQQKSSQAPKLLFHYYDKDFNNEADTPDNFQSRRPNTSFCFLDIRSPGLGDTAMYLCATSNPGQGGEQYFGPGTRLTVT.

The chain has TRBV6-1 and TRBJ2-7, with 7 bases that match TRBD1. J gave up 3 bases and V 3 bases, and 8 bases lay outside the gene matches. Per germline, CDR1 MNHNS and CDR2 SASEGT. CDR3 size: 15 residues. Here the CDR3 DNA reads TGTGCCAGCAGTGATTCTTCGACAGGGTTCTACGAGCAGTACTTC. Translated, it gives CASSDSSTGFYEQYF.

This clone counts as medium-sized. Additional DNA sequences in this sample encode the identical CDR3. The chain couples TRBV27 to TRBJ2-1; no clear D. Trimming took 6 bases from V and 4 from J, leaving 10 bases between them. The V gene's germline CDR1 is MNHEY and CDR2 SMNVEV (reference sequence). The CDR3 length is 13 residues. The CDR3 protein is CASSFSPYNEQFF. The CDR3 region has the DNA TGTGCCAGCAGCTTCTCCCCGTACAATGAGCAGTTCTTC.